The source of this T cell receptor beta chain is a study of identical twins. V lost 0 bases and J 2 bases, leaving 14 bases between the germline ends. From germline, CDR1 is SGHDN and CDR2 FVKESK. CDR3 length: 16 residues. Template switching added a universal primer binding site, and final cDNA carried unique molecular identifiers. TCRdb ran MiXCR on the 5' RACE reads and lists one entry per CDR3 protein. The table shows 250,000 or so distinct CDR3 sequences, with about 8.5% occurring only once. This clonotype was seen only a few times. The sample also formed part of further work on yellow fever vaccine responses in identical twins.

J is TRBJ2-7 and V is TRBV14; a possible D gene is TRBD1 (6 bases). This sequence was found in a woman aged 18-29 years in good health. Material: CD8+ T cells sorted from blood. CDR3 sequence: CASSQDSQDSPYEQYF. CDR3 in DNA: TGTGCCAGCAGCCAAGATTCTCAGGACAGCCCCTACGAGCAGTACTTC.